The sequence of this T cell receptor beta chain was determined in a study of T cells in localized non-small cell lung cancer. This clone was observed a few times. Its antigen is undetermined. A read error may account for a junction end that differs from germline. General study points: Adjacent uninvolved lung had the highest clonality, suggesting focused antigen responses. Appearance in adjacent lung was seen for a median around 61 of the top 100 tumor clones.

Germline CDR1 is SSHAT and CDR2 is FNYEAQ (reference sequence). This CDR3 is built from 15 residues. Sequencing was performed with immunoSEQ multiplex PCR; in TCRdb, only in-frame clones are kept and a portion is missing. The sample carries fewer than 40,000 clones, just over 85% recorded once. The source material was peripheral blood, sampled before any cancer treatment. The source is a male donor at least 60 years old with stage III lung adenocarcinoma. This chain uses TRBV7-7 with TRBJ2-1, with D uncertain. CDR3 protein: CASSSGRSFNNEQFF. CDR3 bases: TGTGCTAGCAGCTCAGGACGGAGCTTCAACAATGAGCAGTTCTTC.